This section outlines one TCR beta chain sequence together with its context. Clones were read by immunoSEQ multiplex PCR, and TCRdb kept only the in-frame ones, dropping some. The sample has under 95,000 clones, about 94% seen once. Between the trimmed V and J ends, which lost 2 bases and 0 bases, there was a span of 12 bases. Germline CDR1 and CDR2: SGHRS and YFSETQ. This CDR3 spans 15 amino acids. This entry is derived from a study of technical replicates of blood from a handful of donors. This chain connects TRBV5-1 to TRBJ2-7; weak D call: TRBD1 (6 bases). The sequence was obtained from a human donor in good health. The sequencing input was T cells isolated from PBMCs. In DNA, the CDR3 is TGCGCCAGCAGCTTAGTCGGACAGACCTCCTACGAGCAGTACTTC. Translating gives CASSLVGQTSYEQYF.